The clone carrying this T cell receptor (beta chain) was detected a few times. The data stem from a study of T cell changes during pregnancy in multiple sclerosis. Libraries were prepared by immunoSEQ multiplex PCR; TCRdb keeps only in-frame clonotypes and omits some of them. The table includes some 64,000 clones, just under 90% detected once. The V end lost 5 bases, the J end lost 2 bases, and 7 bases lay between the germline ends. The CDR3 consists of 12 residues. Per the germline V gene, CDR1 is SEHNR and CDR2 is FQNEAQ (reference sequence). This receptor was obtained from a female donor in good health, enrolled as a control in a pregnancy study. The source material was peripheral blood, sampled in the first trimester of pregnancy. The genes are TRBV7-9 and TRBJ2-7; D is possibly TRBD1 (6 bases). The CDR3 spells CASSQGTYEQYF. CDR3 coding DNA: TGTGCCAGCAGCCAGGGGACCTACGAGCAGTACTTC.